These 9 T cell receptor beta chains originate from one sample sequenced in a study of OX40 agonist ivuxolimab in advanced cancers. Clones were sequenced by immunoSEQ multiplex PCR, and TCRdb holds only the in-frame ones, with some missing. The data show 65,000 to 90,000 clones, approximately 85% seen once. The material sequenced was CD4+ or CD8+ T cells sorted from blood, taken in a trial of the OX40 agonist ivuxolimab. These receptors were obtained from an adult with an advanced solid tumor such as melanoma, head and neck, liver or kidney cancer.

The chain joins TRBV23-1 to TRBJ1-5; TRBD1 agrees at 7 bases. TRBV23-1 is flagged as an ORF with uncertain function. This CDR3 has 17 residues. Trimming took 6 bases from V and 4 from J; bases not matched to a gene: 15. The CDR3 here is CASSPDGSTGENQPQHF. The CDR3 DNA follows: TGCGCCAGCAGCCCCGATGGATCAACAGGGGAGAATCAGCCCCAGCATTTT.

V gene TRBV18 combines with J gene TRBJ1-2; D may be TRBD1 (5 bases). Trimming stripped 2 bases from V and 1 base from J, with 11 bases between. Germline loops: CDR1 KGHSH, CDR2 LQKENI. The CDR3 totals 15 residues. The DNA of the CDR3 is TGTGCCAGCTCACCAGGGACGGAACATAACTATGGCTACACCTTC. Protein product: CASSPGTEHNYGYTF.

There are a few counts of this clone. The genes are TRBV5-1 and TRBJ2-2; D is ambiguous. The CDR3 loop spans 12 amino acids. The ends were cut back, 2 bases at V and 6 bases at J, with 5 bases in the middle. Germline lookup yields CDR1 SGHRS and CDR2 YFSETQ. In nucleotides, the CDR3 is TGCGCCAGCAGCTTTACTTCCGGGGAGCTGTTTTTT. Amino acids: CASSFTSGELFF.

This chain links TRBV6-4 with TRBJ2-1; D not resolved. Per germline, CDR1 MRHNA and CDR2 SNTAGT. The CDR3 extends over 14 amino acids. Trimming removed 2 bases at V and 8 bases at J, with 13 bases between. CDR3 loop: CASSDGNLRDEQFF. CDR3 coding DNA: TGTGCCAGCAGTGACGGGAACCTACGGGATGAGCAGTTCTTC.

The chain employs TRBV6-6 and TRBJ1-3, with D tentatively TRBD1 (6 bases). CDR1 and CDR2 (germline): MNHNY, SVGAGI (reference sequence). Trimming left V 5 bases short and J 4 bases short, with 12 bases between. The CDR3 consists of 14 residues. This CDR3 is CASSPWDIGNTIYF. The CDR3 bases are TGTGCCAGCAGTCCCTGGGACATAGGAAACACCATATATTTT.

The DNA for the CDR3 is TGTGCCAGCAGCTCCAAGGGGGAGTATGGCTACACCTTC. Translation gives CASSSKGEYGYTF. This sequence joins TRBV5-4 and TRBJ1-2, with a tentative D call TRBD1 (6 bases). The germline V gene has CDR1 SGHNT and CDR2 YYREEE (reference sequence). CDR3 size: 13 residues. Between the trimmed V and J ends, which lost 3 bases and 5 bases, there was a span of 11 bases.

This clone came up once. The chain recombines TRBV9 with TRBJ2-7; 8 bases fit TRBD2. The CDR3 length is 16 residues. V gave up 4 bases and J gave up 2 bases; unmatched junction bases: 11. In germline, CDR1 is SGDLS, CDR2 YYNGEE. The CDR3 reads CASSPLPSGPPYEQYF. The CDR3 DNA reads as TGTGCCAGCAGCCCCCTTCCTAGCGGGCCCCCCTACGAGCAGTACTTC. The whole variable domain, filled in from reference TRBV9 and TRBJ2-7, reads DSGVTQTPKHLITATGQRVTLRCSPRSGDLSVYWYQQSLDQGLQFLIQYYNGEERAKGNILERFSAQQFPDLHSELNLSSLELGDSALYFCASSPLPSGPPYEQYFGPGTRLTVT.

The chain has TRBV19 and TRBJ1-3; D gene ambiguous. Germline lookup yields CDR1 LNHDA and CDR2 SQIVND (reference sequence). The CDR3 runs 14 residues. V gave up 7 bases and J gave up 3 bases, with 13 bases separating them. The CDR3 DNA follows: TGTGCCAGTAAGGAGGTCTCGGTTGGAAACACCATATATTTT. This translates into CASKEVSVGNTIYF.

V gene TRBV7-3 combines with J gene TRBJ1-6; TRBD1 is a possible D gene (5 bases). The CDR3 extends over 17 amino acids. The germline V and J ends were trimmed by 5 bases and 5 bases, with 19 bases remaining between them. Germline lookup yields CDR1 SGHTA and CDR2 FQGTGA. The CDR3 DNA sequence: TGTGCCAGCAGCCCATACAGATGGGGGAGGCATAATTCACCCCTCCACTTT. Translation: CASSPYRWGRHNSPLHF. The full variable domain, in which reference TRBV7-3 and TRBJ1-6 provide the parts outside the CDR3, is GAGVSQTPSNKVTEKGKYVELRCDPISGHTALYWYRQSLGQGPEFLIYFQGTGAADDSGLPNDRFFAVRPEGSVSTLKIQRTERGDSAVYLCASSPYRWGRHNSPLHFGNGTRLTVT.